This passage covers 16 T cell receptor beta chains from one sample sequenced in a study of human T cells and chemical hapten exposure. Regarding time point: pre-sensitization, week 0. Treatment reported: therapeutic diphenylcyclopropenone sensitization with weekly scalp DPC. One entry per CDR3 protein, called by TCRdb with MiXCR from the RACE reads. The data show approximately 320,000 distinct CDR3 sequences, approximately 5.8% seen once. Sequencing was performed on whole blood, taken in connection with sensitization to the hapten diphenylcyclopropenone (DPC). The receptor set was obtained from a woman aged 18 to 35 with alopecia areata. Some clones in this sample may be carry-over from other donors' samples.

The chain combines TRBV5-1 with TRBJ2-3, with 9 bases fitting TRBD1. Germline trimming cut 2 bases from V and 2 bases from J; bases unmatched to any gene: 6. The CDR3 covers 16 residues. Germline V gene sequence: CDR1 SGHRS, CDR2 YFSETQ. CDR3 nucleotides: TGCGCCAGCAGCTTACAGGGGGCCACCTTCACAGATACGCAGTATTTT. Amino acid sequence: CASSLQGATFTDTQYF.

This clonotype has at least ten counts. V usage is TRBV2 and J usage is TRBJ1-1, with 11 positions matching TRBD1. Germline CDR1 SNHLY, CDR2 FYNNEI. CDR3 length: 15 amino acids. With V trimmed by 7 bases and J by 7 bases, 11 bases remained unmatched. CDR3 sequence: CASIRTGGSRGEAFF. The DNA for the CDR3 is TGTGCCAGCATTCGGACAGGGGGCTCCAGGGGTGAAGCTTTCTTT.

V usage is TRBV5-1 and J usage is TRBJ2-5; D ambiguous. Trimming took off 5 bases at V and 1 base at J, with 9 bases between the two ends. Germline V gene sequence: CDR1 SGHRS, CDR2 YFSETQ. CDR3 length: 13 amino acids. The CDR3 DNA reads as TGCGCCAGCAGAAGTACGGTCCAAGAGACCCAGTACTTC. The encoded protein is CASRSTVQETQYF.

The chain couples TRBV4-1 to TRBJ1-1, with D unresolved. V was clipped by 2 bases and J by 0 bases, with 7 bases between them. CDR1 is MGHRA and CDR2 is YSYEKL in the germline V gene. The CDR3 covers 14 residues. For the CDR3, the DNA is TGCGCCAGCAGCCAACGTGAGATGAACACTGAAGCTTTCTTT. Protein sequence: CASSQREMNTEAFF.

This clonotype was detected many times. V and J are TRBV7-2 and TRBJ2-3, with D unclear. Germline V CDR1 and CDR2: SGHTA, FQGNSA. The CDR3 length is 13 residues. The V end was cut by 3 bases, the J end by 2 bases, with 6 bases between. In DNA, the CDR3 is TGTGCCAGCAGCTTTTTGGCCACAGATACGCAGTATTTT. It codes for CASSFLATDTQYF.

The CDR3 sequence is CASSQITGYEQYF. Written as DNA, the CDR3 is TGTGCCAGCAGCCAGATAACTGGGTACGAGCAGTACTTC. The rearrangement joins TRBV7-2 to TRBJ2-7; D is ambiguous. Germline values: CDR1 SGHTA, CDR2 FQGNSA. Trimming shortened V by 5 bases and J by 4 bases, and 12 bases separated the two germline ends. The CDR3 runs 13 residues.

The chain links TRBV7-9 to TRBJ1-4, with D possibly TRBD1 on 5 matching bases. CDR1 is SEHNR, CDR2 FQNEAQ, per germline (reference sequence). This CDR3 has 17 residues. V gave up 5 bases and J gave up 4 bases, with 20 bases separating them. CDR3 in DNA: TGTGCCAGCAGCATACGTTCCAGGGTCCGGTTTAATGAAAAACTGTTTTTT. Translating gives CASSIRSRVRFNEKLFF.

This clonotype was found many times. This chain joins TRBV6-2 or TRBV6-3 and TRBJ2-3; 9 nucleotides align to TRBD1. V lost 6 bases and J lost 6; bases outside the gene matches: 7. Germline V gene sequence: CDR1 MNHEY, CDR2 SVGEGT. The CDR3 is made up of 14 amino acids. CDR3 amino acids: CASRPDRGADTQYF. The CDR3 region has the DNA TGTGCCAGCAGGCCGGACAGGGGTGCCGATACGCAGTATTTT.

This clonotype showed up many times. The gene calls are TRBV4-1 and TRBJ2-7; the D gene is possibly TRBD2 (5 bases). CDR1 MGHRA and CDR2 YSYEKL come from the germline V gene. This CDR3 comprises 17 residues. The germline V and J ends were trimmed by 1 base and 0 bases, with 16 bases remaining between them. CDR3 loop: CASSQGDRGLRSYEQYF. CDR3 nucleotides: TGCGCCAGCAGCCAAGGGGATCGCGGGCTTCGCTCCTACGAGCAGTACTTC.

The CDR3 nucleotides are TGTGCCAGTGATACTAGCGGGGGGGCGACCCCGCGGCAGTTCTTC. The encoded protein is CASDTSGGATPRQFF. The chain recombines TRBV6-1 with TRBJ2-1, with 13 bases lining up with TRBD2. This CDR3 spans 15 amino acids. V dropped 9 bases and J dropped 12; count of bases not matched to a gene: 14. The germline V gene has CDR1 MNHNS and CDR2 SASEGT.

This clonotype came up many times. The chain employs TRBV12-3 or TRBV12-4 and TRBJ2-7; 8 nucleotides match TRBD2. With 5 bases clipped from V and 4 bases from J, the junction kept 4 bases outside the gene matches. The CDR3 has 13 amino acids. CDR3 region: CASSARGGYEQYF. DNA of the CDR3: TGTGCCAGCAGTGCCCGGGGGGGGTACGAGCAGTACTTC.

On this clonotype: The junction shows a germline mismatch at one end, possibly a read error. The rearrangement links TRBV20-1 to TRBJ1-6, with unresolved D. Germline assignment: CDR1 DFQATT and CDR2 SNEGSKA (reference sequence). The CDR3 consists of 13 residues. CDR3 nucleotide sequence: TGCAGTGCCAGAGCTGGTCCCGGCCCGGCCCTCCACTTT. Translation: CSARAGPGPALHF.

This clonotype was found many times. The chain couples TRBV12-3 or TRBV12-4 to TRBJ2-3, with D possibly called TRBD1 or TRBD2 (6 bases each). V lost 7 bases and J 2 bases, leaving 13 bases between the germline ends. The CDR3 contains 14 residues. The DNA for the CDR3 is TGTGCCAGCACCCTAGGGGGGTCCACAGATACGCAGTATTTT. It translates to CASTLGGSTDTQYF.

The sample holds many counts of this clonotype. The chain combines TRBV7-9 with TRBJ2-3, with a weak D call TRBD1 (6 bases). V was clipped by 4 bases and J by 2 bases, with 19 bases between them. Germline CDR1 is SEHNR and CDR2 is FQNEAQ (reference sequence). The CDR3 length is 17 residues. For the CDR3, the DNA is TGTGCCAGCAGCTCAATAGACCGGACAGACTTCACAGATACGCAGTATTTT. It specifies CASSSIDRTDFTDTQYF. Looking up the rest from reference TRBV7-9 and TRBJ2-3 gives the full variable domain: DTGVSQNPRHKITKRGQNVTFRCDPISEHNRLYWYRQTLGQGPEFLTYFQNEAQLEKSRLLSDRFSAERPKGSFSTLEIQRTEQGDSAMYLCASSSIDRTDFTDTQYFGPGTRLTVL.

Only a few counts were recorded for this clonotype. The rearrangement links TRBV6-1 to TRBJ1-2; 9 nucleotides line up with TRBD1. With 5 bases clipped from V and 5 bases from J, the junction kept 6 bases outside the gene matches. In germline, CDR1 is MNHNS, CDR2 SASEGT. There are 14 residues in the CDR3. The CDR3 is CASSTGGAGYGYTF. DNA of the CDR3: TGTGCCAGCAGTACAGGGGGCGCGGGATATGGCTACACCTTC.

The V gene is TRBV11-2, the J gene TRBJ2-3; TRBD2 agrees at 10 bases. CDR1 and CDR2 from the germline V gene are SGHAT and FQNNGV. The length of the CDR3 is 16 residues. J lost 0 bases, V lost 4 bases, and 4 bases had no gene match. CDR3 sequence (DNA): TGTGCCAGCAGCTCGGGGACTAGCGTTAGCACAGATACGCAGTATTTT. Protein product: CASSSGTSVSTDTQYF.